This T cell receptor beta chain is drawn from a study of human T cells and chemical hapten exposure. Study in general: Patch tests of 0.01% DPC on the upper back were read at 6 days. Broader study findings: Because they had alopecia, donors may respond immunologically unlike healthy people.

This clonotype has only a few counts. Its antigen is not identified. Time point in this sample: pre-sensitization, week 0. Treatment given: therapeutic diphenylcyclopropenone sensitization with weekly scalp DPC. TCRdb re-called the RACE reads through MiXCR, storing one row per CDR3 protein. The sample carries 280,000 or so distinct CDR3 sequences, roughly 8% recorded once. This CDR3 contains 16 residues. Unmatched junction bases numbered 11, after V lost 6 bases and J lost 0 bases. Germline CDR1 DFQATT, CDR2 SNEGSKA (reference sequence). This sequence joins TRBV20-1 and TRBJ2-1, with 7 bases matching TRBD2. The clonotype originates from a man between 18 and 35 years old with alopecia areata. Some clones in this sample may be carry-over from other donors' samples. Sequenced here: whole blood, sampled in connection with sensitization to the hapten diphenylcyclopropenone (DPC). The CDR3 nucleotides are TGCAGTGCGAACCCCACGGGGGGAAGCTCCTACAATGAGCAGTTCTTC. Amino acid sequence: CSANPTGGSSYNEQFF.